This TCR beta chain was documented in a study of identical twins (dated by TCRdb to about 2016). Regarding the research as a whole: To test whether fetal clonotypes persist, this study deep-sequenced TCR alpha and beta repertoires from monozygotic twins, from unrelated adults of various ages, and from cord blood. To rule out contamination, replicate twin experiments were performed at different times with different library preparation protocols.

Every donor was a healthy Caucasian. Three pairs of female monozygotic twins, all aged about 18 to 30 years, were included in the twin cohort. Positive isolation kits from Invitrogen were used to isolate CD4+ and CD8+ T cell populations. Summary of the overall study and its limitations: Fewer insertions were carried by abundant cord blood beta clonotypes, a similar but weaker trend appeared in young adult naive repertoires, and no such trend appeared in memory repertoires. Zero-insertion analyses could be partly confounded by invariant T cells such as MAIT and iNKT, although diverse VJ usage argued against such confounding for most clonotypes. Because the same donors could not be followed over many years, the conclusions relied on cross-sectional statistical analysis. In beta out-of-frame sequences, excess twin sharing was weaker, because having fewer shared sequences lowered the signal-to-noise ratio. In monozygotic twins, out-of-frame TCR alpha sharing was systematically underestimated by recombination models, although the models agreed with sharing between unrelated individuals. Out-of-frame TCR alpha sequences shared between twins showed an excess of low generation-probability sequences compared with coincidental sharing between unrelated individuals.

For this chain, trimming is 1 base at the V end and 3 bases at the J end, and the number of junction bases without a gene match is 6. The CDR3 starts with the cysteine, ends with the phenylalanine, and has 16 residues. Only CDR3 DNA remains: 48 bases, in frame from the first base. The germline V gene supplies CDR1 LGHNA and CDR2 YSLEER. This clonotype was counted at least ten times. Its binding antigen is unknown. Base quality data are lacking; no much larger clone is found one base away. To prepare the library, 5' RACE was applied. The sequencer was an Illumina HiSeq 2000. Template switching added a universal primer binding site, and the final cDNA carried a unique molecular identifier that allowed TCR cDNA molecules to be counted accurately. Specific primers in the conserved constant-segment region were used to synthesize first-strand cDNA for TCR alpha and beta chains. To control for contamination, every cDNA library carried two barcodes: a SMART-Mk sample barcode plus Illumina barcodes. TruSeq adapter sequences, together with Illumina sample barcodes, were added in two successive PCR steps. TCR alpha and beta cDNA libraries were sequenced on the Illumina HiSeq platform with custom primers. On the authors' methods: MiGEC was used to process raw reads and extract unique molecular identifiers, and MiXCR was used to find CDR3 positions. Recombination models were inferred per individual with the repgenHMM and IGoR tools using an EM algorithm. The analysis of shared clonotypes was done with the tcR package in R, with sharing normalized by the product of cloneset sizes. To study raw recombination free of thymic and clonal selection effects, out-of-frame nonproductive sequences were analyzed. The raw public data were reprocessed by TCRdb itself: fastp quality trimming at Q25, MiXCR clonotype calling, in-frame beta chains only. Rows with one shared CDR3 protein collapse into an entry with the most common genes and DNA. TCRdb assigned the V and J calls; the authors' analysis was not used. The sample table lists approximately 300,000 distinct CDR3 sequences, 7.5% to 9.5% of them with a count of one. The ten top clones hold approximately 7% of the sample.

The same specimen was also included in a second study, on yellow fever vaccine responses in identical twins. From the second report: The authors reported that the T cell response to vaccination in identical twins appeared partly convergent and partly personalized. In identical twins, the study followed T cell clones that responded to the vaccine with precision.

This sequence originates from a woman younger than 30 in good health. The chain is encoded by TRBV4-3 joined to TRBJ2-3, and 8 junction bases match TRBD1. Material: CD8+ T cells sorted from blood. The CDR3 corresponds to CASSQALGTGTDTQYF. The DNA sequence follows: TGCGCCAGCAGCCAAGCCTTAGGGACAGGAACAGATACGCAGTATTTT.